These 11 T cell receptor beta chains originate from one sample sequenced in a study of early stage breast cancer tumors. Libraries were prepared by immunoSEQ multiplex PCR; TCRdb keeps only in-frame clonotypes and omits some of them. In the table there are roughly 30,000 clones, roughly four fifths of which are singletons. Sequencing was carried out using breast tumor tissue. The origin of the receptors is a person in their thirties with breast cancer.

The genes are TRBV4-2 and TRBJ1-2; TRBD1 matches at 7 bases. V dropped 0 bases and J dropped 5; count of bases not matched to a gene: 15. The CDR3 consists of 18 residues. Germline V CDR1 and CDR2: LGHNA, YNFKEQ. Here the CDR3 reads CASSQDQWQGDLAYGYTF. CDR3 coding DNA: TGTGCCAGCAGCCAAGATCAATGGCAGGGGGATTTAGCGTATGGCTACACCTTC.

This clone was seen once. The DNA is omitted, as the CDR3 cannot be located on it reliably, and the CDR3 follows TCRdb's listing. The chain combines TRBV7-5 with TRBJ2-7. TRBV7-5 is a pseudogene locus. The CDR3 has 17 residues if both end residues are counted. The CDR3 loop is CVRSLYVGTGNSYEQYF.

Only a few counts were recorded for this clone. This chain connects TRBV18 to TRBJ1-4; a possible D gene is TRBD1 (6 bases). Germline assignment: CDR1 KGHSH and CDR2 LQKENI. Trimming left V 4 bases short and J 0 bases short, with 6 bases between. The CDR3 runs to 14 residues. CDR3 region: CASSQGATNEKLFF. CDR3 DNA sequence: TGTGCCAGCTCACAGGGGGCAACTAATGAAAAACTGTTTTTT.

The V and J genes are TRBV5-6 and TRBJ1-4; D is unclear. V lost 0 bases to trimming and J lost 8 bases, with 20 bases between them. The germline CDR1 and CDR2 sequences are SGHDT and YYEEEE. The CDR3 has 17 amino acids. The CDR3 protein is CASSLGLMEGIGEKLFF. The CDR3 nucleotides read TGTGCCAGCAGCTTGGGGCTCATGGAGGGCATAGGGGAAAAACTGTTTTTT.

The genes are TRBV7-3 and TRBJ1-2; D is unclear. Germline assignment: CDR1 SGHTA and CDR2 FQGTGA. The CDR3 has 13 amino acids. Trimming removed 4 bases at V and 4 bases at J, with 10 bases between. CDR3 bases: TGTGCCAGCAGCTCCGGGAGGGTCTATGGCTACACCTTC. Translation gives CASSSGRVYGYTF.

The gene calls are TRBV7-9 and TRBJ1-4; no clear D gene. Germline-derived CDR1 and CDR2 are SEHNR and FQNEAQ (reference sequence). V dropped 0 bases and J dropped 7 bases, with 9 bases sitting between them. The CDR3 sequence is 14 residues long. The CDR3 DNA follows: TGTGCCAGCAGCTTAGCCCTTGCAGGTGAAAAACTGTTTTTT. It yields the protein CASSLALAGEKLFF. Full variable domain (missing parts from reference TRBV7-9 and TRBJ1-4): DTGVSQNPRHKITKRGQNVTFRCDPISEHNRLYWYRQTLGQGPEFLTYFQNEAQLEKSRLLSDRFSAERPKGSFSTLEIQRTEQGDSAMYLCASSLALAGEKLFFGSGTQLSVL.

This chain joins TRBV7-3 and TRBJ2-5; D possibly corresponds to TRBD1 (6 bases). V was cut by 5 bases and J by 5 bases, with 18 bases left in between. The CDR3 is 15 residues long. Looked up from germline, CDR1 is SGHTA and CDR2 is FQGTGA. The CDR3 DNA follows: TGTGCCAGCAGCGCGACAGGTTCGGCGGGTGAGACCCAGTACTTC. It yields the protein CASSATGSAGETQYF.

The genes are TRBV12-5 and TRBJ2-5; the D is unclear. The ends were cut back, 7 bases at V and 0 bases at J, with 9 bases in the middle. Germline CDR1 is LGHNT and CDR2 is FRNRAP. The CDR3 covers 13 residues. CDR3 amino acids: CASANTNQETQYF. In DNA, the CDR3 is TGTGCTAGTGCTAACACAAACCAAGAGACCCAGTACTTC.

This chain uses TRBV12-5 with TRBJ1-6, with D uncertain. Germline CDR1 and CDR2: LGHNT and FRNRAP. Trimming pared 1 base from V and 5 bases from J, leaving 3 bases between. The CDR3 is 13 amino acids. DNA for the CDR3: TGTGCTAGTGGTTTGGGAAATAATTCACCCCTCCACTTT. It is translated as CASGLGNNSPLHF.

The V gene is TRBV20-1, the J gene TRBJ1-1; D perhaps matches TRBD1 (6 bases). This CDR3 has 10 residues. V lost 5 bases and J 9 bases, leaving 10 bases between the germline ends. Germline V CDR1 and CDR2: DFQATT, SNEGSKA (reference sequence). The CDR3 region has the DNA TGCAGTGCTTCACGGGACAAAGCTTTCTTT. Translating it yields CSASRDKAFF.

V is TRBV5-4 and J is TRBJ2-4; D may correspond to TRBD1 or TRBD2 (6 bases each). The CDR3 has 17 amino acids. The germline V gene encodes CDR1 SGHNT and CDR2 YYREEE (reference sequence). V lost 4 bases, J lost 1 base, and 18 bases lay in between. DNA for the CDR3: TGTGCCAGCAGCCAAGATGGAGGGGGGCTGGCCAAAAACATTCAGTACTTC. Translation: CASSQDGGGLAKNIQYF.